This is a list of T cell receptor beta chains from one sample in a study of metastatic and nonmetastatic thyroid tumors. TCRdb re-called clones from the PCR reads using MiXCR. Of more than 6,000 clones detected, just under 30% appear once; the ten largest clones hold roughly 19%. What was sequenced was tumor tissue. The receptors shown here come from a female donor with papillary thyroid cancer or a benign thyroid nodule (not recorded which). Some clones in this sample may be carry-over from other donors' samples. Each CDR3 is given with its conserved first and last residue. D genes are given only for firm matches. Clone size is not always given. Where it is, it says once, few, many or a class for expanded clones.

d_call	v_call	j_call	clone_size	cdr3_nt	cdr3_aa
-	TRBV7-2	TRBJ2-5	medium-sized	TGTGCCAGCAGGCCAGGGGGGCCTCAAGAGACCCAGTACTTC	CASRPGGPQETQYF
-	TRBV12-3/TRBV12-4	TRBJ1-5	few	TGTGCCAGCAGTTTTAAAAGTAGCGAACAGCCCCAGCATTTT	CASSFKSSEQPQHF
-	TRBV30	TRBJ2-3	-	TGTGCCTGGAGTTGGGCGGAGGGGGGCACAGATACGCAGTATTTT	CAWSWAEGGTDTQYF
-	TRBV7-2	TRBJ2-3	medium-sized	TGTGCCAGCAGCTTAACCCTAGGCACAGATACGCAGTATTTT	CASSLTLGTDTQYF
TRBD2	TRBV6-1	TRBJ2-2	few	TGTGCAAGTAGCGGGGGAAACACCGGGGAGCTGTTTTTT	CASSGGNTGELFF
TRBD2	TRBV7-2	TRBJ2-5	medium-sized	TGTGCCAGCAGCCCCCGACTAGCTCAAGAGACCCAGTACTTC	CASSPRLAQETQYF
-	TRBV28	TRBJ1-1	few	TGTGCCAGCAGCCGCCATGCAGGGAACACTGAAGCTTTCTTT	CASSRHAGNTEAFF
TRBD1	TRBV11-1	TRBJ2-5	medium-sized	TGTGCCAGCAGCATACAGGGGGGACGAGAGACCCAGTACTTC	CASSIQGGRETQYF
-	TRBV6-6	TRBJ1-2	-	TGTGCCAGCAGTTACTACAGAACAGGAAACTATGGCTACACCTTC	CASSYYRTGNYGYTF
-	TRBV7-1	TRBJ1-1	many	TGTGCCAGCAGCTCGGGAAGAGTTCCGGGCAGTATAGATGATAACACTGAAGCTTTCTTT	CASSSGRVPGSIDDNTEAFF
-	TRBV30	TRBJ2-7	-	TGTGCCTGGAGCGAAGACATCACCTACGAGCAGTACTTC	CAWSEDITYEQYF
TRBD2	TRBV5-1	TRBJ2-3	-	TGCGCCAGCACCTCCGGGACTAGCGGCACAGATACGCAGTATTTT	CASTSGTSGTDTQYF
TRBD1	TRBV12-3/TRBV12-4	TRBJ2-7	-	TGTGCCAGCAGTTTTCTCCCGGGACAGGGTCACGATCAGTACTTC	CASSFLPGQGHDQYF
-	TRBV11-1	TRBJ2-7	-	TGTGCCAGCAGCGTCCGGTCAGGGGAAGGAACGGACGAGCAGTACTTC	CASSVRSGEGTDEQYF
TRBD1	TRBV6-1	TRBJ1-2	-	TGTGCCAGCACCTCTACCTTCCAGGGGGCCGGGTTAGACGGCTACACCTTC	CASTSTFQGAGLDGYTF
-	TRBV30	TRBJ1-2	-	TGTGCCTGGAGTGTCGGCAGGGTCCGATATGGCTACACCTTC	CAWSVGRVRYGYTF
TRBD1	TRBV6-1	TRBJ2-5	-	TGTGCCAGCATCGACAGGGGGCTGAAGGCCCAGTACTTC	CASIDRGLKAQYF
-	TRBV12-3/TRBV12-4	TRBJ1-1	-	TGTGCCAGCAGGGCGGTGAGAGGAAACACTGAAGCTTTCTTT	CASRAVRGNTEAFF
TRBD2	TRBV20-1	TRBJ2-3	medium-sized	TGCAGTGTCTATAGCGGGAAAAGAGGCGCAGATACGCAGTATTTT	CSVYSGKRGADTQYF
TRBD2	TRBV7-2	TRBJ2-3	once	TGTGCCAGCAGACGGGCGGGAGGAACAGATACGCAGTATTTT	CASRRAGGTDTQYF
-	TRBV10-1	TRBJ2-3	-	TGCGCCAGCAGAGCCCCGGGACACGAGTGGGGCACAGATACGCAGTATTTT	CASRAPGHEWGTDTQYF
-	TRBV6-2/TRBV6-3	TRBJ1-1	few	TGTGCCAGCAGTTACCAGGGGAGCACTGAAGCTTTCTTT	CASSYQGSTEAFF
-	TRBV11-1	TRBJ2-2	few	TGTGCCAGCAGCTCGGGTGGCGGGGAGCTGTTTTTT	CASSSGGGELFF
-	TRBV12-5	TRBJ1-6	-	TGTGCTAGTGGCAGTGACGGGACTAATTCACCCCTCCACTTT	CASGSDGTNSPLHF
-	TRBV18	TRBJ1-3	many	TGTGCCAGCTCCCCCACCATAACAGGGATCTCCTCTGGAAACACCATATATTTT	CASSPTITGISSGNTIYF
-	TRBV6-2/TRBV6-3	TRBJ2-7	few	TGTGCCAGCAGTCGGGAGTACTTATTCTACGAGCAGTACTTC	CASSREYLFYEQYF
-	TRBV27	TRBJ1-5	medium-sized	TGTGCCAGCAGCAGCGGGGGTAATCAGCCCCAGCATTTT	CASSSGGNQPQHF